What follows are 22 T cell receptor beta chains derived from one specimen sequenced in a study of T cells after yellow fever vaccination. One entry per CDR3 protein, called by TCRdb with MiXCR from the 5' RACE reads. Among some 290,000 distinct CDR3 sequences listed, around 10% were seen once. The starting material was CD4+ T cells sorted from PBMCs, obtained 45 days after the yellow fever booster vaccination. The receptors shown here come from a man aged 18 to 30 who received the YFV17D yellow fever vaccine.

This chain links TRBV24-1 with TRBJ2-1; tentative D call: TRBD1 (6 bases). The CDR3 is made up of 17 amino acids. Trimming stripped 3 bases from V and 5 bases from J, with 19 bases between. Looked up from germline, CDR1 is KGHDR and CDR2 is SFDVKD. Here the CDR3 DNA reads TGTGCCACCAGTGATCTACGAGGGCAGGGGAAGGACAATGAGCAGTTCTTC. Protein sequence: CATSDLRGQGKDNEQFF.

This chain uses TRBV19 with TRBJ1-2; 7 bases fit TRBD1. The V and J ends lost 10 bases and 1 base, in that order; junction bases with no gene match: 6. The CDR3 consists of 13 residues. Germline V CDR1 and CDR2: LNHDA, SQIVND (reference sequence). The CDR3 DNA sequence: TGTGCCACCTCATGGGACAGTAACTATGGCTACACCTTC. It translates to CATSWDSNYGYTF.

This clonotype was counted a few times. The rearrangement links TRBV5-6 to TRBJ2-3; D is unclear. The V gene's germline CDR1 is SGHDT and CDR2 YYEEEE. The germline V and J ends were trimmed by 4 bases and 2 bases, with 8 bases remaining between them. The CDR3 runs to 13 residues. The CDR3 spells CASSLSTTDTQYF. The CDR3 coding sequence is TGTGCCAGCAGCCTGAGTACCACAGATACGCAGTATTTT.

This clonotype has a handful of counts. CDR3 DNA sequence: TGTGCCAGCAGTTCCCGGGGGGCAGGAAATGAGCAGTTCTTC. It codes for CASSSRGAGNEQFF. The chain employs TRBV6-5 and TRBJ2-1, with a weak D call TRBD2 (7 bases). The germline V gene encodes CDR1 MNHEY and CDR2 SVGAGI. V was pared by 4 bases and J by 7 bases, with 14 bases between. This CDR3 is 14 amino acids long.

The table lists this clonotype with a few counts. The chain recombines TRBV4-1 with TRBJ2-5; 9 nucleotides agree with TRBD1. The CDR3 spans 15 residues. Looked up from germline, CDR1 is MGHRA and CDR2 is YSYEKL. The trim removed 4 bases at V and 5 bases at J, leaving 8 bases unmatched. In DNA, the CDR3 is TGCGCCAGCAGCCCCGGGACAGGGTATGGCGAGACCCAGTACTTC. Translating it yields CASSPGTGYGETQYF.

Only a few counts were recorded for this clonotype. The rearrangement joins TRBV7-3 to TRBJ2-3; 14 bases match TRBD2. The trim removed 3 bases at V and 1 base at J, leaving 0 bases unmatched. The germline gives CDR1 SGHTA, CDR2 FQGTGA. The CDR3 extends over 16 amino acids. The CDR3 reads CASSLTSGRGTDTQYF. The CDR3 bases are TGTGCCAGCAGCTTGACTAGCGGGAGGGGCACAGATACGCAGTATTTT.

The chain joins TRBV20-1 to TRBJ1-6; 7 bases match TRBD1. The CDR3 sequence is 15 residues long. Germline V gene data show CDR1 as DFQATT and CDR2 as SNEGSKA (reference sequence). The junction had 9 bases not matched to a gene; V was cut back by 0 bases and J by 10 bases. The CDR3 spells CSARDRVTGFSPLHF. The CDR3 region has the DNA TGCAGTGCTAGAGATCGCGTGACAGGGTTCTCACCCCTCCACTTT.

In this sample, this clonotype turned up many times. CDR3 sequence: CASRAGLLPNEQYF. The CDR3 DNA is TGTGCCAGCAGAGCAGGTCTCTTGCCGAACGAGCAGTACTTC. The rearrangement links TRBV6-1 to TRBJ2-7; D gene unclear. This CDR3 has 14 residues. Germline V CDR1 and CDR2: MNHNS, SASEGT. V lost 6 bases and J 5 bases, leaving 17 bases between the germline ends.

This clonotype showed up just a few times. V is TRBV5-1 and J is TRBJ2-2; TRBD2 might be the D (5 bases). V shed 0 bases and J shed 5 bases, with 8 bases lying between them. The CDR3 consists of 14 residues. From germline, CDR1 is SGHRS and CDR2 YFSETQ. CDR3 protein: CASSLAPGTGELFF. CDR3 nucleotides: TGCGCCAGCAGCTTGGCCCCGGGAACCGGGGAGCTGTTTTTT.

The chain uses TRBV6-2 or TRBV6-3 and TRBJ2-1; 11 bases match TRBD1. Germline V gene lookup returns CDR1 MNHEY and CDR2 SVGEGT. Losses at the gene ends were 6 bases for V and 4 bases for J; bases not matched to a gene: 5. The CDR3 is made up of 15 amino acids. The CDR3 loop reads CASSRTGGAYNEQFF. For the CDR3, the DNA is TGTGCCAGCAGCCGGACAGGGGGCGCTTACAATGAGCAGTTCTTC.

The chain links TRBV3-1 to TRBJ1-6, with D uncertain. The CDR3 spans 11 residues. V was shortened by 0 bases and J by 14 bases, with 5 bases between the two germline ends. Germline V lookup: CDR1 LGHDT, CDR2 YNNKEL (reference sequence). CDR3 region: CASSQEGTLHF. CDR3 DNA sequence: TGTGCCAGCAGCCAAGAAGGGACCCTCCACTTT.

This clonotype has only a few counts. In DNA form, the CDR3 reads TGTGCCAGCAGTGAGTCCCTAACTAATGAAAAACTGTTTTTT. It specifies CASSESLTNEKLFF. The chain combines TRBV25-1 with TRBJ1-4, with D unresolved. This CDR3 spans 14 amino acids. Per germline, CDR1 MGHDK and CDR2 SYGVNS. Trimming left V 3 bases short and J 1 base short, with 6 bases between.

The chain uses TRBV7-3 and TRBJ2-3; 10 bases line up with TRBD1. Germline V gene lookup returns CDR1 SGHTA and CDR2 FQGTGA. The CDR3 spans 16 residues. V shed 5 bases, J shed 2 bases, and the junction held 7 bases outside the gene matches. CDR3 sequence: CASSLRTGGTTDTQYF. The CDR3, as DNA: TGTGCCAGCAGCCTCCGGACAGGGGGGACCACAGATACGCAGTATTTT.

This sequence joins TRBV5-6 and TRBJ2-7; TRBD1 might be the D (5 bases). The CDR3 consists of 18 residues. CDR1 and CDR2 (germline): SGHDT, YYEEEE. V was clipped by 0 bases and J by 7 bases, with 26 bases between them. The CDR3 loop is CASSLAGLQGGSLREQYV. CDR3 coding DNA: TGTGCCAGCAGCTTGGCGGGTTTGCAGGGTGGGTCACTACGGGAGCAGTACGTC.

This chain joins TRBV29-1 and TRBJ1-3; D is ambiguous. The length of the CDR3 is 10 residues. Germline lookup yields CDR1 SQVTM and CDR2 ANQGSEA. Trimming stripped 6 bases from V and 8 bases from J, with 8 bases between. CDR3 residues: CSVQQDTIYF. As DNA, the CDR3 is TGCAGCGTCCAACAAGACACCATATATTTT.

The sample holds a few counts of this clonotype. J is TRBJ2-5 and V is TRBV5-1; D is unresolved. The CDR3 covers 14 residues. Germline CDR1 reads SGHRS; CDR2 reads YFSETQ. Trimming stripped 0 bases from V and 7 bases from J, with 13 bases between. CDR3 sequence reads: CASSLAPGESTQYF. CDR3 coding DNA: TGCGCCAGCAGCTTGGCGCCAGGCGAGTCGACCCAGTACTTC.

The gene calls are TRBV4-2 and TRBJ1-1, with 9 bases fitting TRBD1. This CDR3 has 14 amino acids. V shed 1 base and J 7 bases; nucleotides not matched to a gene: 4. Germline CDR1 reads LGHNA; CDR2 reads YNFKEQ. The CDR3 nucleotides are TGTGCCAGCAGCCAAGTAGACAGGGGGGGTGAAGCTTTCTTT. This translates into CASSQVDRGGEAFF.

This clonotype was picked up a small number of times. This rearrangement joins TRBV3-1 to TRBJ2-7, with 8 bases matching TRBD1. V shed 8 bases, J shed 2 bases, and the junction held 5 bases outside the gene matches. The CDR3 has 13 amino acids. CDR1 and CDR2 (germline): LGHDT, YNNKEL (reference sequence). CDR3 sequence reads: CASGRQGPYEQYF. DNA for the CDR3: TGTGCCAGCGGAAGACAGGGGCCCTACGAGCAGTACTTC.

The chain employs TRBV6-5 and TRBJ2-1; D unclear. The ends were cut back, 8 bases at V and 6 bases at J, with 14 bases in the middle. The length of the CDR3 is 13 residues. Germline lookup yields CDR1 MNHEY and CDR2 SVGAGI. This CDR3 reads CASLALTGNEQFF. For the CDR3, the DNA is TGTGCCAGCCTGGCCTTAACGGGCAATGAGCAGTTCTTC.

The rearrangement joins TRBV24-1 to TRBJ2-2; no reliable D call. The V end lost 10 bases, the J end lost 9 bases, and 20 bases lay between the germline ends. This CDR3 spans 14 amino acids. Germline CDR1 is KGHDR and CDR2 is SFDVKD. The CDR3, as DNA: TGTGCCACTACAAGACGGCTTACTCCCAGGGAGCTGTTTTTT. This encodes CATTRRLTPRELFF.

In this sample, this clonotype turned up many times. V usage is TRBV9 and J usage is TRBJ1-1; a weak D match, TRBD1 (5 bases). V dropped 4 bases and J dropped 0 bases, with 13 bases sitting between them. Germline-derived CDR1 and CDR2 are SGDLS and YYNGEE. This CDR3 has 15 amino acids. The CDR3 loop reads CASSRSGGMNTEAFF. CDR3 coding DNA: TGTGCCAGCAGCCGCTCCGGGGGGATGAACACTGAAGCTTTCTTT.

The chain is built from TRBV12-5 and TRBJ1-3; 9 bases are a match to TRBD1. This CDR3 is built from 18 residues. Germline V CDR1 and CDR2: LGHNT, FRNRAP. J was trimmed by 4 bases and V by 6 bases; bases with no gene match: 16. CDR3 nucleotides: TGTGCTAGTGGCTCTCTTACCGGGACAGGGTTATACGGAAACACCATATATTTT. Translation gives CASGSLTGTGLYGNTIYF. Complete variable domain (other parts from reference TRBV12-5 and TRBJ1-3): DARVTQTPRHKVTEMGQEVTMRCQPILGHNTVFWYRQTMMQGLELLAYFRNRAPLDDSGMPKDRFSAEMPDATLATLKIQPSEPRDSAVYFCASGSLTGTGLYGNTIYFGEGSWLTVV.